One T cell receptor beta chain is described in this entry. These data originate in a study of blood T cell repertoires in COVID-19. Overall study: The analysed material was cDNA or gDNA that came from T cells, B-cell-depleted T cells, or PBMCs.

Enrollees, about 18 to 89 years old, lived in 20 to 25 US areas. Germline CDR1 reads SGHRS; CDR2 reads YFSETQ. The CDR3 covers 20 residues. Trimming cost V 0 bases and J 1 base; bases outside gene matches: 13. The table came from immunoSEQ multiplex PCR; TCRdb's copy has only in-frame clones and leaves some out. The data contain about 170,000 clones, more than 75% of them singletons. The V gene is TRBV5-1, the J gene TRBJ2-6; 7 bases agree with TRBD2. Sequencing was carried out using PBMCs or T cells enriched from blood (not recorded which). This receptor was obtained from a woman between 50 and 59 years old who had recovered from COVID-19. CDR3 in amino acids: CASSLGPSGVSQSGANVLTF. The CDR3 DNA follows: TGCGCCAGCAGCTTGGGCCCCAGCGGGGTCTCCCAATCTGGGGCCAACGTCCTGACTTTC.